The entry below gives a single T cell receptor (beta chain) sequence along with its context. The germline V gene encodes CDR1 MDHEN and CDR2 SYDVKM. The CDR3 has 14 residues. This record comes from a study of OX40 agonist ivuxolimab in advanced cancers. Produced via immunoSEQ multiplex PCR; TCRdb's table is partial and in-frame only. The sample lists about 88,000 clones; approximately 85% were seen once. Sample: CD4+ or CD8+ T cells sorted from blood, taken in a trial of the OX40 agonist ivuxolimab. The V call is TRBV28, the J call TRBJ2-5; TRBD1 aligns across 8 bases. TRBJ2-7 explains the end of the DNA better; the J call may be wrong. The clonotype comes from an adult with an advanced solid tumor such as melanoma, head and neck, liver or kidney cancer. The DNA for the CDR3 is TGTGCCAGCAGTACAAGGACAGGGAACTACGAGCAGTACTTC. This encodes CASSTRTGNYEQYF.